These 17 T cell receptor beta chains share one sample of origin, sequenced in a study of read filtering for tumor transcriptome and immune sequencing. This library used approximately 370 ng RNA and molecular barcoded adaptors spanning alpha/delta and beta/gamma chains. TCRdb reanalysed the reads using MiXCR and keeps one entry per CDR3 protein. The repertoire holds about 46,000 distinct CDR3 sequences, with about 20% as singletons. Input material: a population of CD138-negative cells sorted from bone marrow. Source of these receptors: a donor aged 40 or over with multiple myeloma.

By sample fraction, this clonotype is medium-sized. The V and J genes are TRBV20-1 and TRBJ2-5; D remains unclear. The germline CDR1 and CDR2 sequences are DFQATT and SNEGSKA (reference sequence). CDR3 length: 11 amino acids. Trimming took 7 bases from V and 5 from J, leaving 11 bases between them. The CDR3 DNA follows: TGCAGTGTCCCGGTGCTGGAGACCCAGTACTTC. It is translated as CSVPVLETQYF.

The chain combines TRBV27 with TRBJ2-3; 9 bases align to TRBD2. V gave up 8 bases and J gave up 1 base; unmatched junction bases: 7. The germline gives CDR1 MNHEY, CDR2 SMNVEV (reference sequence). The CDR3 is made up of 15 amino acids. This CDR3 is CASRPRLAGTDTQYF. CDR3 nucleotides: TGTGCCAGCCGCCCTCGACTAGCGGGCACAGATACGCAGTATTTT.

This clonotype was seen more than once but under ten times. V is TRBV6-6 and J is TRBJ1-5; TRBD1 is a possible D gene (5 bases). The CDR3 is 16 residues long. Trimming removed 2 bases from V and 2 bases from J, with 13 bases in between. Germline loops: CDR1 MNHNY, CDR2 SVGAGI (reference sequence). Here the CDR3 reads CASSYGGRWGNQPQHF. The CDR3 DNA reads TGTGCCAGCAGTTACGGGGGTCGGTGGGGCAATCAGCCCCAGCATTTT.

By share, this clonotype ranks as medium-sized. This rearrangement joins TRBV19 to TRBJ2-1; D gene unclear. The V gene's germline CDR1 is LNHDA and CDR2 SQIVND (reference sequence). V was pared by 6 bases and J by 7 bases, with 10 bases between. This CDR3 contains 12 residues. The CDR3 region is CASSELRNEQFF. CDR3 in DNA: TGTGCCAGTAGCGAGCTTAGGAATGAGCAGTTCTTC.

This clonotype was counted at least ten times. V and J are TRBV2 and TRBJ1-2; 11 bases match TRBD1. Germline lookup yields CDR1 SNHLY and CDR2 FYNNEI. V lost 6 bases, J lost 3 bases, and 3 bases stayed unmatched. The CDR3 runs to 14 residues. The CDR3 nucleotides are TGTGCCAGCAGCGGGGACAGGGGGGACTATGGCTACACCTTC. It specifies CASSGDRGDYGYTF.

Worth noting for this clonotype: A much larger clone lies one base from this, so it may be a read error. The chain recombines TRBV29-1 with TRBJ2-5; no reliable D call. The CDR3 is made up of 11 amino acids. Germline CDR1 and CDR2: SQVTM and ANQGSEA. The V and J ends lost 3 bases and 5 bases respectively, with 7 bases between them. In nucleotides, the CDR3 is TGCAGCGTTGATTGTGGGGAGACCCAGTACTTC. This encodes CSVDCGETQYF.

This CDR3 is CASSSQDRPSNQPQHF. CDR3 sequence (DNA): TGTGCCAGCAGCTCTCAGGACAGGCCTAGCAATCAGCCCCAGCATTTT. The chain carries TRBV6-2 or TRBV6-3 and TRBJ1-5; 7 nucleotides agree with TRBD1. In germline, CDR1 is MNHEY, CDR2 SVGEGT. Trimming removed 6 bases from V and 0 bases from J; junction bases left unmatched: 8. The CDR3 extends over 16 amino acids.

This clonotype has ten or more counts. A junction end diverges from the germline sequence, so it may reflect a read error. The chain joins TRBV5-4 to TRBJ2-7, with TRBD1 as a possible D gene (6 bases). From germline, CDR1 is SGHNT and CDR2 YYREEE (reference sequence). The CDR3 contains 13 residues. In nucleotides, the CDR3 is TGTACCAGCAGACCGGACAGCTCCTACGAGCAGTACTTC. This gives the protein CTSRPDSSYEQYF.

In regard to this clonotype: With a much larger clone just one base away, this may be a read error. V usage is TRBV7-9 and J usage is TRBJ2-1; 12 bases agree with TRBD2. The V and J ends lost 4 bases and 6 bases, in that order; junction bases with no gene match: 7. CDR3 length equals 16 residues. Germline CDR1 and CDR2: SEHNR and FQNEAQ (reference sequence). Written as DNA, the CDR3 is TGTGCCAGCAGCTCATTGACTAGCGGGAGTGGCAATGAGCAGTTCTTC. Its protein is CASSSLTSGSGNEQFF.

This clonotype was found many times. The V gene is TRBV9, the J gene TRBJ2-3; 10 bases match TRBD2. Looked up from germline, CDR1 is SGDLS and CDR2 is YYNGEE. CDR3 size: 15 residues. V gave up 2 bases and J gave up 5 bases; unmatched junction bases: 5. CDR3 sequence reads: CASSVLAGEGDTQYF. The CDR3 DNA follows: TGTGCCAGCAGCGTCCTAGCGGGAGAAGGAGATACGCAGTATTTT.

The genes are TRBV5-1 and TRBJ2-1; the D gene is possibly TRBD2 (5 bases). The CDR3 is 12 amino acids. Germline V gene data show CDR1 as SGHRS and CDR2 as YFSETQ. Trimming stripped 3 bases from V and 7 bases from J, with 8 bases between. The CDR3 sequence is CASSSGRNEQFF. The DNA of the CDR3 is TGCGCCAGCAGCTCGGGGAGAAATGAGCAGTTCTTC.

The chain links TRBV5-1 to TRBJ2-5, with 10 bases that match TRBD2. The CDR3 sequence is 16 residues long. Germline V gives CDR1 SGHRS, CDR2 YFSETQ. V lost 4 bases, J lost 4 bases, and 10 bases stayed unmatched. CDR3 loop: CASSPNTLAGAETQYF. CDR3 nucleotide sequence: TGCGCCAGCAGCCCCAATACCCTAGCGGGAGCAGAGACCCAGTACTTC.

The V and J genes are TRBV5-6 and TRBJ1-2, with 8 bases that match TRBD1. Trimming removed 0 bases from V and 8 bases from J; junction bases left unmatched: 6. The CDR3 sequence is 14 residues long. Per germline, CDR1 SGHDT and CDR2 YYEEEE. As DNA, the CDR3 is TGTGCCAGCAGCTTGGGGACAGGGACGAGAGGCTACACCTTC. It yields the protein CASSLGTGTRGYTF.

On this clonotype itself: With a much larger clone just one base away, this may be a read error. The conserved closing phenylalanine or tryptophan is absent in this CDR3, likely reflecting a read error. This chain connects TRBV6-1 to TRBJ2-7; 11 bases line up with TRBD2. The J segment lost 7 bases and the V segment lost 1 base, leaving 6 bases of the junction unmatched. The germline CDR1 and CDR2 sequences are MNHNS and SASEGT. This CDR3 has 15 residues. Here the CDR3 reads CASSEGVSGRGEQYL. CDR3 DNA sequence: TGTGCCAGCAGTGAAGGGGTTAGCGGGAGGGGAGAGCAGTACCTC.

This clonotype was seen at least ten times. The chain joins TRBV19 to TRBJ2-7, with TRBD2 as a possible D gene (5 bases). Per germline, CDR1 LNHDA and CDR2 SQIVND (reference sequence). The CDR3 sequence is 13 residues long. V was shortened by 1 base and J by 3 bases, with 7 bases between the two germline ends. DNA of the CDR3: TGTGCCAGTAGTATAGCCGAGGGCTACGAGCAGTACTTC. The encoded protein is CASSIAEGYEQYF.

This clonotype was seen ten or more times. V gene TRBV6-6 combines with J gene TRBJ2-3, with 8 bases aligning to TRBD1. V shed 6 bases, J shed 2 bases, and the junction held 7 bases outside the gene matches. Germline CDR1 and CDR2: MNHNY and SVGAGI (reference sequence). The CDR3 has 15 amino acids. CDR3 DNA: TGTGCCAGCAGAGGGGACAGGAGATCCACAGATACGCAGTATTTT. It yields the protein CASRGDRRSTDTQYF.

This clonotype was observed a few times. The chain has TRBV7-3 and TRBJ2-3; 7 bases fit TRBD2. Germline-derived CDR1 and CDR2 are SGHTA and FQGTGA. V gave up 5 bases and J gave up 4 bases; unmatched junction bases: 12. The CDR3 runs 16 residues. DNA of the CDR3: TGTGCCAGCAGCCCCCGGGGAGCGGGATTACCAGATACGCAGTATTTT. Translating it yields CASSPRGAGLPDTQYF.